The 3 T cell receptor beta chains below were found in one sample sequenced in a study of shared clonotypes between healthy human individuals (dated by TCRdb to about 2020). The receptor library was made with the immunoSEQ multiplex PCR assay. The source is immuneACCESS, and TCRdb retained only in-frame sequences with V and J called. Part of the clones is not carried over; for the studies checked, unresolved V genes explain less than half of this, and the remainder is unexplained. The sample yields around 350,000 clones; roughly 80% were counted once. The top ten clonotypes cover 10% of the sample. Material for sequencing was memory CD4+ T cells sorted from blood. This sample's cell subset or site label indicates: CD45RA-negative fraction. These receptor sequences come from a man aged 30 to 39 in good health.

The chain couples TRBV4-1 to TRBJ1-5, with D possibly TRBD1 on 5 matching bases. Germline assignment: CDR1 MGHRA and CDR2 YSYEKL. The CDR3 extends over 15 amino acids. V was trimmed by 0 bases and J by 5 bases, leaving 11 bases between them. The CDR3: CASSQDSGNHQPQHF. The CDR3, as DNA: TGCGCCAGCAGCCAAGATTCAGGGAATCATCAGCCCCAGCATTTT.

The chain recombines TRBV5-1 with TRBJ2-7, with D perhaps TRBD2 (6 bases). CDR3 length: 14 residues. Trimming cost V 4 bases and J 4 bases, with 15 bases left between them. The germline V gene has CDR1 SGHRS and CDR2 YFSETQ. CDR3 region: CASSLRGRQYEQYF. CDR3 bases: TGCGCCAGCAGCCTCCGGGGGAGACAATACGAGCAGTACTTC.

This clone came up a few times. Other DNA sequences of this sample code for an identical CDR3. The chain combines TRBV9 with TRBJ2-7; possibly TRBD2 for D (6 bases). From germline, CDR1 is SGDLS and CDR2 YYNGEE. V lost 0 bases and J lost 2, with 12 bases in between. The CDR3 length is 15 residues. This CDR3 is CASSVEASAPYEQYF. Written as DNA, the CDR3 is TGTGCCAGCAGCGTAGAGGCTAGCGCTCCCTACGAGCAGTACTTC.